These 25 T cell receptor beta chains came from one sample sequenced in a study of shared clonotypes between healthy human individuals. Generated by immunoSEQ multiplex PCR, the TCRdb table keeps only in-frame clones and is missing some. The sample holds about 2 million clones, approximately 94% seen once. Naive-designated CD8 cells lacked CD45RO, were positively enriched for CCR7, and omitted terminally differentiated effector memory CD45RA+ cells. The sequenced sample was naive CD8+ T cells sorted from blood. Every receptor here comes from a man between 18 and 35 years old in good health.

V is TRBV5-5 and J is TRBJ2-7; perhaps TRBD1 as D (5 bases). V lost 1 base to trimming and J lost 3 bases, with 11 bases between them. The CDR3 length is 14 residues. Germline-derived CDR1 and CDR2 are SGHKS and YYEKEE (reference sequence). The DNA for the CDR3 is TGTGCCAGCAGCTTGTCTGGACAAAGCTACGAGCAGTACTTC. It translates to CASSLSGQSYEQYF.

Notes on this clone: The sample holds other DNA sequences that translate to the same CDR3. V is TRBV2 and J is TRBJ2-5; D gene ambiguous. CDR3 length: 12 amino acids. Germline CDR1 SNHLY, CDR2 FYNNEI. The ends were cut back, 1 base at V and 1 base at J, with 1 base in the middle. DNA for the CDR3: TGTGCCAGCAGTGAAGGCCAAGAGACCCAGTACTTC. Protein: CASSEGQETQYF.

The V and J genes are TRBV5-6 and TRBJ2-5, with D perhaps TRBD1 (6 bases). Judging by the DNA end, TRBJ2-7 fits better; the J call may be wrong. This CDR3 contains 13 residues. Germline V gene data show CDR1 as SGHDT and CDR2 as YYEEEE. CDR3 bases: TGTGCCAGCAGCACTGGACAGATGGCCGAGCAGTACTTC. Translating gives CASSTGQMAEQYF.

Notes on this clone: In the same sample, other DNA sequences code for this CDR3. The chain is built from TRBV27 and TRBJ2-1; 7 bases agree with TRBD2. The CDR3 is made up of 14 amino acids. In germline, CDR1 is MNHEY, CDR2 SMNVEV (reference sequence). V lost 5 bases to trimming and J lost 2 bases; unmatched junction nucleotides: 3. The CDR3 spells CASSLGGPYNEQFF. In nucleotides, the CDR3 is TGTGCCAGCAGTCTGGGAGGGCCCTACAATGAGCAGTTCTTC.

The V gene is TRBV13, the J gene TRBJ2-3, with 10 bases aligning to TRBD1. Germline lookup yields CDR1 PRHDT and CDR2 FYEKMQ (reference sequence). The CDR3 loop spans 16 amino acids. The junction had 8 bases not matched to a gene; V was cut back by 4 bases and J by 4 bases. CDR3 sequence: CASSSRDRGMADTQYF. The CDR3 nucleotides are TGTGCCAGCAGCTCCCGGGACAGGGGTATGGCAGATACGCAGTATTTT.

Turning to this clone: The sample carries other DNA sequences with the same CDR3. The genes are TRBV19 and TRBJ2-5, with D maybe TRBD2 (6 bases). Germline-derived CDR1 and CDR2 are LNHDA and SQIVND (reference sequence). The CDR3 runs 14 residues. Trimming left V 3 bases short and J 1 base short, with 9 bases between. CDR3 in amino acids: CASSIGGGQETQYF. The CDR3 DNA reads TGTGCCAGTAGTATCGGGGGTGGCCAAGAGACCCAGTACTTC.

The chain links TRBV10-2 to TRBJ2-3; D unresolved. Trimming shortened V by 6 bases and J by 0 bases, and 13 bases separated the two germline ends. The CDR3 is made up of 15 amino acids. In germline, CDR1 is WSHSY, CDR2 SAAADI. This CDR3 is CASSAYDSSTDTQYF. The CDR3 DNA follows: TGCGCCAGCAGCGCCTACGACTCTAGCACAGATACGCAGTATTTT.

The V gene is TRBV4-1, the J gene TRBJ2-7; 9 bases match TRBD2. The V segment lost 3 bases and the J segment 4 bases; nucleotides outside the gene matches: 7. The germline gives CDR1 MGHRA, CDR2 YSYEKL. CDR3 length equals 15 residues. The CDR3 sequence is CASSHRGSGGYEQYF. DNA for the CDR3: TGCGCCAGCAGCCACCGTGGTAGCGGGGGATACGAGCAGTACTTC.

Concerning this clone: Other DNA sequences in the same sample also yield this CDR3. The chain recombines TRBV5-6 with TRBJ1-2; tentatively, D is TRBD1 (5 bases). Germline V lookup: CDR1 SGHDT, CDR2 YYEEEE. The CDR3 covers 13 residues. Trimming shortened V by 0 bases and J by 3 bases, and 6 bases separated the two germline ends. The CDR3 here is CASSLEGDYGYTF. In DNA form, the CDR3 reads TGTGCCAGCAGCTTGGAAGGGGACTATGGCTACACCTTC.

This chain joins TRBV10-1 and TRBJ1-1, with unresolved D. From germline, CDR1 is WNHNN and CDR2 SYGVQD (reference sequence). V was pared by 5 bases and J by 5 bases, with 12 bases between. The CDR3 contains 13 residues. The CDR3, as DNA: TGCGCCAGCAGTTTTAAAGACGGGACTGAAGCTTTCTTT. As protein: CASSFKDGTEAFF.

The V gene is TRBV6-5, the J gene TRBJ1-2; 7 bases are shared with TRBD1. The CDR3 consists of 13 residues. V lost 7 bases to trimming and J lost 6 bases; unmatched junction nucleotides: 8. The germline gives CDR1 MNHEY, CDR2 SVGAGI. The CDR3 sequence is CASTPTGMDGYTF. DNA for the CDR3: TGTGCCAGCACCCCGACAGGGATGGATGGCTACACCTTC.

In the case of this clone: Other DNA sequences in the same sample also yield this CDR3. V usage is TRBV27 and J usage is TRBJ2-7, with 9 bases that match TRBD1. CDR3 length: 14 amino acids. In germline, CDR1 is MNHEY, CDR2 SMNVEV (reference sequence). The J segment lost 4 bases and the V segment lost 6 bases, leaving 7 bases of the junction unmatched. CDR3 loop: CASSPGQGEYEQYF. The CDR3 DNA reads TGTGCCAGCAGCCCGGGACAGGGAGAGTACGAGCAGTACTTC.

V is TRBV13 and J is TRBJ2-5; 8 nucleotides line up with TRBD1. CDR1 and CDR2 from the germline V gene are PRHDT and FYEKMQ (reference sequence). The CDR3 is 15 amino acids. Trimming removed 6 bases from V and 4 bases from J; junction bases left unmatched: 10. The CDR3 DNA reads as TGTGCCAGCAGTTCACAGGGGGTGGAGGCAGAGACCCAGTACTTC. Protein sequence: CASSSQGVEAETQYF. The variable domain in full, with the rest retrieved from reference TRBV13 and TRBJ2-5, is AAGVIQSPRHLIKEKRETATLKCYPIPRHDTVYWYQQGPGQDPQFLISFYEKMQSDKGSIPDRFSAQQFSDYHSELNMSSLELGDSALYFCASSSQGVEAETQYFGPGTRLLVL.

The gene calls are TRBV9 and TRBJ2-5; TRBD1 or TRBD2 may be the D gene (6 bases each). V shed 5 bases and J shed 4 bases, with 18 bases lying between them. The CDR3 has 15 residues. Germline V gene lookup returns CDR1 SGDLS and CDR2 YYNGEE. CDR3 residues: CASSYFGGPRETQYF. The DNA of the CDR3 is TGTGCCAGCAGTTATTTCGGGGGCCCTAGAGAGACCCAGTACTTC.

V is TRBV4-3 and J is TRBJ2-7, with 10 bases lining up with TRBD1. The germline gives CDR1 LGHNA, CDR2 YSLEER. The CDR3 sequence is 15 residues long. With V trimmed by 1 base and J by 4 bases, 4 bases remained unmatched. This CDR3 reads CASSQVRDRGYEQYF. The DNA for the CDR3 is TGCGCCAGCAGCCAAGTCAGGGACAGGGGTTACGAGCAGTACTTC.

In this sample, this clone turned up once. This sample also contains other DNA sequences that code for the same CDR3. This chain's CDR3 is CASSPPEGGYEQYF. In DNA, the CDR3 is TGTGCCAGCTCACCACCAGAAGGGGGCTACGAGCAGTACTTC. The chain carries TRBV18 and TRBJ2-7; TRBD1 might be the D (6 bases). The V end was cut by 0 bases, the J end by 3 bases, with 9 bases between. This CDR3 is 14 amino acids long. CDR1 is KGHSH and CDR2 is LQKENI in the germline V gene.

The V and J genes are TRBV5-8 and TRBJ2-2; 9 nucleotides align to TRBD1. The V segment lost 4 bases and the J segment 6 bases; nucleotides outside the gene matches: 4. CDR1 and CDR2 from the germline V gene are SGHTS and YDEGEE. This CDR3 spans 14 amino acids. The CDR3 region is CASSTRQGAGELFF. In nucleotides, the CDR3 is TGTGCCAGCAGCACCCGACAGGGGGCCGGGGAGCTGTTTTTT.

V gene TRBV21-1 combines with J gene TRBJ1-6. TRBV21-1 is recorded as a pseudogene. There are 14 residues in the CDR3. CDR3 sequence: CASSNNGLNSPLHF. The CDR3 DNA follows: TGTGCCAGCAGCAACAACGGCCTTAATTCACCCCTCCACTTT.

This rearrangement joins TRBV10-1 to TRBJ1-2, with D possibly matching TRBD1 (6 bases). This CDR3 spans 15 amino acids. Germline values: CDR1 WNHNN, CDR2 SYGVQD (reference sequence). The V gene lost 4 bases and the J gene lost 2 bases, with 14 bases spanning the gap. The CDR3 sequence is CASSGGPPGNYGYTF. As DNA, the CDR3 is TGCGCCAGCAGTGGGGGGCCTCCCGGGAACTATGGCTACACCTTC.

The CDR3 region is CASISLIHLQGADGYTF. CDR3 in DNA: TGTGCCAGCATCTCACTCATCCACCTACAGGGGGCAGATGGCTACACCTTC. The J gene is TRBJ1-2, the V gene TRBV11-1, with 9 bases matching TRBD1. This CDR3 is 17 amino acids long. Germline V CDR1 and CDR2: SGHAT, FQDESV (reference sequence). V lost 7 bases and J lost 6; bases outside the gene matches: 18.

The chain employs TRBV25-1 and TRBJ2-2; a weak D match, TRBD1 (6 bases). Germline V gene data show CDR1 as MGHDK and CDR2 as SYGVNS. V lost 0 bases and J lost 3, with 8 bases in between. The CDR3 loop spans 15 amino acids. The CDR3 DNA is TGTGCCAGCAGTGAATACAGGGGACACACCGGGGAGCTGTTTTTT. Its protein is CASSEYRGHTGELFF.

The chain couples TRBV6-1 to TRBJ2-7; D not resolved. Looked up from germline, CDR1 is MNHNS and CDR2 is SASEGT. The CDR3 spans 15 residues. Trimming cost V 1 base and J 2 bases, with 12 bases left between them. The CDR3 loop is CASSEGSHAPYEQYF. The CDR3 nucleotides are TGTGCCAGCAGTGAAGGGTCTCACGCTCCCTACGAGCAGTACTTC.

V is TRBV27 and J is TRBJ2-7; unclear D gene. V lost 3 bases and J 1 base, leaving 13 bases between the germline ends. The CDR3 is 15 residues long. Germline CDR1 reads MNHEY; CDR2 reads SMNVEV (reference sequence). The CDR3 spells CASSFQAGPSYEQYF. CDR3 nucleotide sequence: TGTGCCAGCAGTTTCCAAGCTGGACCATCCTACGAGCAGTACTTC.

The chain joins TRBV9 to TRBJ2-3, with D perhaps TRBD1 (7 bases). CDR1 is SGDLS and CDR2 is YYNGEE in the germline V gene. This CDR3 is built from 17 residues. Trimming left V 0 bases short and J 2 bases short, with 16 bases between. The CDR3 coding sequence is TGTGCCAGCAGCGTAGAGCAGGGGGGCTATTACACAGATACGCAGTATTTT. This translates into CASSVEQGGYYTDTQYF.

This clone was seen only a few times. This sequence joins TRBV6-1 and TRBJ2-4; 8 positions match TRBD2. The germline V gene has CDR1 MNHNS and CDR2 SASEGT. The V gene end was trimmed by 7 bases and the J gene end by 7 bases; junction bases not matched to a gene: 12. There are 15 residues in the CDR3. For the CDR3, the DNA is TGTGCCAGCATCCCGGGAGGGGGGAAAGGGAACATTCAGTACTTC. Protein sequence: CASIPGGGKGNIQYF.